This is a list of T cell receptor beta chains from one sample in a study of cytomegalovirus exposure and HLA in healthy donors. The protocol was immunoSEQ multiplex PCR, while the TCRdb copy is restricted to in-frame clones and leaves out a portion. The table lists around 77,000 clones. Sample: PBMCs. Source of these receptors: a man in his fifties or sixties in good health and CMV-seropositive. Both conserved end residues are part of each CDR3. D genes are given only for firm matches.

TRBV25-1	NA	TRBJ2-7	TGTGCCAGCAGTGAACAGGAGGCTTACGAGCAGTACTTC	CASSEQEAYEQYF
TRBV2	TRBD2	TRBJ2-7	TGTGCCAGCAGTCGGGAGGTGGGCGAGCAGTACTTC	CASSREVGEQYF
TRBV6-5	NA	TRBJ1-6	TGTGCCAGCAGTTACTCGAGGTCACCCCTCCACTTT	CASSYSRSPLHF
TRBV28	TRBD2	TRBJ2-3	TGTGCCAGCAGTTCACGTACTGTAGCGGGAGGGAGCACAGATACGCAGTATTTT	CASSSRTVAGGSTDTQYF
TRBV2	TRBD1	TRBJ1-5	TGTGCCAGCAGTGTGACAGGGGATCAGCCCCAGCATTTT	CASSVTGDQPQHF
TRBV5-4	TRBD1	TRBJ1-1	TGTGCCAGCAGCTTGGAGGCAGGGGGTAGGGGTGAAGCTTTCTTT	CASSLEAGGRGEAFF
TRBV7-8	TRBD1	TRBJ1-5	TGTGCCAGCAGCTTAGGCGGGACAGTCTATAGCAATCAGCCCCAGCATTTT	CASSLGGTVYSNQPQHF
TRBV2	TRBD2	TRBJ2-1	TGTGCCAGCACCGAAGCGGGGGGGCCGTACAATGAGCAGTTCTTC	CASTEAGGPYNEQFF
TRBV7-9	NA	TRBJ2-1	TGTGCCAGCAGCCTTAGCGGATACAATGAGCAGTTCTTC	CASSLSGYNEQFF
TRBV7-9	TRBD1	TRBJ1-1	TGTGCCAGCAGCTTAGTTCGGTACAGGGGGGGAACTGAAGCTTTCTTT	CASSLVRYRGGTEAFF
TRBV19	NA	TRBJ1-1	TGTGCCAGTAGTATAGGTCCCCAGGTAACTGAAGCTTTCTTT	CASSIGPQVTEAFF
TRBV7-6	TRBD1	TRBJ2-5	TGTGCCAGCAGCTTAGGGGGGACAGGGGTCGGAGAGACCCAGTACTTC	CASSLGGTGVGETQYF
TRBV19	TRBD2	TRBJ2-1	TGTGCCAGTAGTGGGGCTAGCGGTTATGAGCAGTTCTTC	CASSGASGYEQFF
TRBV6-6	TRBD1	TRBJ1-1	TGTGCCAGCGGACAGGGGGATATGAACACTGAAGCTTTCTTT	CASGQGDMNTEAFF
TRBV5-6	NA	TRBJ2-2	TGTGCCAGCAGCTTGGATGTGGGCAGGGCAAGCACCGGGGAGCTGTTTTTT	CASSLDVGRASTGELFF
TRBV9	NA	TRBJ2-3	TGTGCCAGCAGCGTAGGATCGGGAGGCACAGATACGCAGTATTTT	CASSVGSGGTDTQYF
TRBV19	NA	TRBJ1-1	TGTGCCAGTAGTTTCAACAGAGCAATAATTGATGAAACTTTCTTT	CASSFNRAIIDETFF
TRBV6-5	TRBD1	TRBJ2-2	TGTGCCAGCATAGGGACAGATCGCACCGGGGAGCTGTTTTTT	CASIGTDRTGELFF
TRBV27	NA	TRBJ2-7	TGTGCCAGCAGTCCCCCCGGCTACGAGCAGTACTTC	CASSPPGYEQYF
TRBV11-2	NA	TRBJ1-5	TGTGCCAGCAGCTTGGGAGGGTACGACAATCAGCCCCAGCATTTT	CASSLGGYDNQPQHF
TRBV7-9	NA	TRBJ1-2	TGTGCCAGCAGCCGGGGGGCCAACTATGGCTACACCTTC	CASSRGANYGYTF
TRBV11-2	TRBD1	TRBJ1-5	TGTGCCAGCAGCTTCGAGGGCACGCAGGGGGGACCCCAGCATTTT	CASSFEGTQGGPQHF
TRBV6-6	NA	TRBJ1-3	TGTGCCAGCAGTTCGGGGGGTTCCTTAGGAGGAAACACCATATATTTT	CASSSGGSLGGNTIYF
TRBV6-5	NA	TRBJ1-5	TGTGCCAGCAAGGGAGGGGGTGCTCAGCCCCAGCATTTT	CASKGGGAQPQHF
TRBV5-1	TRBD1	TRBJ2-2	TGCGCCAGCAGCTTGAGGACAGGGCCCACCGGGGAGCTGTTTTTT	CASSLRTGPTGELFF
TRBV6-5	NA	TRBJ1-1	TGTGCCAGCAGGGGGCAGACTGAAGCTTTCTTT	CASRGQTEAFF
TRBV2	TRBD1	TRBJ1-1	TGTGCCAGTCTGACAGGGCGAAACACTGAAGCTTTCTTT	CASLTGRNTEAFF
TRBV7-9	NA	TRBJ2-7	TGTGCCAGCAGCTTTCGTTACGAGCAGTACTTC	CASSFRYEQYF
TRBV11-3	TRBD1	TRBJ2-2	TGTGCCAGCAGCTTCGGGACAGCCCAGGGGACCGGGGAGCTGTTTTTT	CASSFGTAQGTGELFF
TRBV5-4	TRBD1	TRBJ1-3	TGTGCCAGCAGCTCCGGACAGGGCAGGTCTGGAAACACCATATATTTT	CASSSGQGRSGNTIYF
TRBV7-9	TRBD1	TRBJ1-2	TGTGCCAGCAGCTTTTTAGGGACAGGGGACTATGGCTACACCTTC	CASSFLGTGDYGYTF
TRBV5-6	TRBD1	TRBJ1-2	TGTGCCAGCAGCTACGGACAGGGATTCTATGGCTACACCTTC	CASSYGQGFYGYTF
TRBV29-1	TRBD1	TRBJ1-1	TGCAGCGTAGGACAGGGGGTGAACACTGAAGCTTTCTTT	CSVGQGVNTEAFF
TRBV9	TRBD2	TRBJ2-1	TGTGCCAGCAGCCTAGGTAGTGGACTAGCGGGGCTGGGTGAGCAGTTCTTC	CASSLGSGLAGLGEQFF
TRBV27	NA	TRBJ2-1	TGTGCCAGCAGTCCGGGCAACGCGGGCTCCTACAATGAGCAGTTCTTC	CASSPGNAGSYNEQFF
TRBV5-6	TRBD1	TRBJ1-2	TGTGCCAGCAGCTTGGGAGGGGGCAACTATGGCTACACCTTC	CASSLGGGNYGYTF
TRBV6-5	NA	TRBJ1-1	TGTGCCAGCAGTTTTCGGAACACTGAAGCTTTCTTT	CASSFRNTEAFF
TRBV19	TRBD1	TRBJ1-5	TGTGCCAGTAGTCCCCTGACAGGGCCCAATCAGCCCCAGCATTTT	CASSPLTGPNQPQHF
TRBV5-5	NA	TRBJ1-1	TGTGCCAGCAGCTTGGCAGCAACAGGGTACACTGAAGCTTTCTTT	CASSLAATGYTEAFF
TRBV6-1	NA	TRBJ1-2	TGTGCCAGCAGTGACCTACCCGGGACAACTGGCTACACCTTC	CASSDLPGTTGYTF
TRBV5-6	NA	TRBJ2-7	TGTGCCAGCAGCTTATCAGTATCCTACGAGCAGTACTTC	CASSLSVSYEQYF
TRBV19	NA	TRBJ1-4	TGTGCCAGTAGTATGTACTTGGCAACTAATGAAAAACTGTTTTTT	CASSMYLATNEKLFF
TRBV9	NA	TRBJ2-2	TGTGCCAGCAGCGTAGATAGCTGGAACACCGGGGAGCTGTTTTTT	CASSVDSWNTGELFF
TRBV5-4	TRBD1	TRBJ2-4	TGTGCCAGCAGCCGGACAGGGCTAGCCAAAAACATTCAGTACTTC	CASSRTGLAKNIQYF
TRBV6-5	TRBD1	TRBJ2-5	TGTGCCAGCAGTTACGAAGCAGGGGGCGCAGAGACCCAGTACTTC	CASSYEAGGAETQYF
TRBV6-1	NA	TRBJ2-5	TGTGCCAGCAGTAATACAGGGCCCCAGGAGACCCAGTACTTC	CASSNTGPQETQYF
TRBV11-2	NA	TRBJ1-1	TGTGCCAGCGGCGGAGCACCGAACACTGAAGCTTTCTTT	CASGGAPNTEAFF
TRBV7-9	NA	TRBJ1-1	TGTGCCAGCAGCCTGGAGGGAGGGGGGGCTGAAGCTTTCTTT	CASSLEGGGAEAFF